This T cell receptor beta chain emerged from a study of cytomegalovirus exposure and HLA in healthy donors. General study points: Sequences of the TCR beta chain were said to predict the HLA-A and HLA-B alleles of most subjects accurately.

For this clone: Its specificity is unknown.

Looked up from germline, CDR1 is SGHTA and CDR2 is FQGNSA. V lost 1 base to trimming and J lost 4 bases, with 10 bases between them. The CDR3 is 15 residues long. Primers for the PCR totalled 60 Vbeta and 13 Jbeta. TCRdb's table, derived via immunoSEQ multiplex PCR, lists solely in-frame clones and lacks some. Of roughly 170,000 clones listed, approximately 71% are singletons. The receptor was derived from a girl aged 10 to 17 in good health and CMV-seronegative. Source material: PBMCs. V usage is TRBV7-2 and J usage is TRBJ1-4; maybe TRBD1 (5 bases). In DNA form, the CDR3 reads TGTGCCAGCAGCTTAGAGGGGTCTTTTAATGAAAAACTGTTTTTT. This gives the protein CASSLEGSFNEKLFF.